This TCR beta chain stems from a study of shared clonotypes between healthy human individuals. V was trimmed by 2 bases and J by 9 bases, leaving 9 bases between them. The CDR3 loop spans 12 amino acids. From germline, CDR1 is SGHDT and CDR2 YYEEEE. It was CD45RO-negative cells, positively selected for CCR7, that made up naive CD8 cells, with terminally differentiated effector memory CD45RA+ cells excluded. Sequenced by immunoSEQ multiplex PCR; TCRdb stores in-frame clones only, minus some. This table holds 2 million to 2.5 million clones, approximately 94% found once. The sequence derives from a man between 18 and 29 years old in good health. The chain carries TRBV5-6 and TRBJ2-1, with D unresolved. Sample: naive CD8+ T cells sorted from blood. This CDR3 is CASSFAQAEQFF. The CDR3 DNA reads TGTGCCAGCAGCTTTGCGCAGGCTGAGCAGTTCTTC. Full variable domain (missing parts from reference TRBV5-6 and TRBJ2-1): DAGVTQSPTHLIKTRGQQVTLRCSPKSGHDTVSWYQQALGQGPQFIFQYYEEEERQRGNFPDRFSGHQFPNYSSELNVNALLLGDSALYLCASSFAQAEQFFGPGTRLTVL.